The 6 T cell receptor beta chains reported below all come from one sample, sequenced in a study of long-term antiretroviral therapy in people with HIV. The run of the v3.0 immunoSEQ assay was at survey level. Generated by immunoSEQ multiplex PCR, the TCRdb table keeps only in-frame clones and is missing some. The sample yields about 12,000 clones, about 73% seen once. The sample here was unsorted PBMCs, taken roughly 3 years before starting antiretroviral therapy. The receptors derive from a man aged 35 to 55 with HIV.

By share, this clone ranks as medium-sized. The chain employs TRBV2 and TRBJ2-2, with D uncertain. Per the germline V gene, CDR1 is SNHLY and CDR2 is FYNNEI. The ends were cut back, 1 base at V and 2 bases at J, with 5 bases in the middle. The CDR3 is 14 residues long. In DNA form, the CDR3 reads TGTGCCAGCAGTGAAGACGTAAACACCGGGGAGCTGTTTTTT. The encoded protein is CASSEDVNTGELFF.

The CDR3 spells CASSAGTSGRGEQFF. In DNA form, the CDR3 reads TGTGCCAGCAGCGCCGGGACTAGCGGGAGAGGGGAGCAGTTCTTC. The rearrangement joins TRBV6-1 to TRBJ2-1; 14 bases map to TRBD2. The V gene's germline CDR1 is MNHNS and CDR2 SASEGT. V dropped 6 bases and J dropped 10; count of bases not matched to a gene: 8. The CDR3 loop spans 15 amino acids.

The chain couples TRBV2 to TRBJ2-5, with 13 bases lining up with TRBD2. CDR1 is SNHLY and CDR2 is FYNNEI in the germline V gene. The V gene end was trimmed by 5 bases and the J gene end by 2 bases; junction bases not matched to a gene: 2. The CDR3 loop spans 15 amino acids. CDR3 bases: TGTGCCAGCAGTATGGGACTAGCGGGACAAGAGACCCAGTACTTC. It specifies CASSMGLAGQETQYF.

This clone was seen once. The chain has TRBV5-4 and TRBJ2-6; 8 nucleotides align to TRBD1. The germline gives CDR1 SGHNT, CDR2 YYREEE (reference sequence). J gave up 3 bases and V 4 bases, and 6 bases lay outside the gene matches. The CDR3 is 16 amino acids. DNA for the CDR3: TGTGCCAGCAGCCCGGACAGGGCGAGTGGGGCCAACGTCCTGACTTTC. Encoded protein: CASSPDRASGANVLTF.

The V call is TRBV6-4, the J call TRBJ1-5, with D hard to call. The CDR3 runs to 14 residues. V was shortened by 3 bases and J by 2 bases, with 8 bases between the two germline ends. Germline lookup yields CDR1 MRHNA and CDR2 SNTAGT. The CDR3 spells CASSEVSGNQPQHF. DNA for the CDR3: TGTGCCAGCAGTGAGGTCTCGGGCAATCAGCCCCAGCATTTT.

The CDR3 region has the DNA TGTGCCTGGAGTTGGGGAGGTGAAAAACTGTTTTTT. Residues: CAWSWGGEKLFF. The J gene is TRBJ1-4, the V gene TRBV30; D not resolved. With 2 bases removed from V and 7 bases from J, the gap between germline ends came to 8 bases. This CDR3 has 12 amino acids. Per the germline V gene, CDR1 is GTSNPN and CDR2 is SVGIG (reference sequence).